Listed below are T cell receptor beta chains from one sample, sequenced in a study of shared clonotypes between healthy human individuals. TCRdb's table, derived via immunoSEQ multiplex PCR, lists solely in-frame clones and lacks some. The profile shows 2 million to 2.5 million clones, about 90% of them singletons. Sequencing was done on a sample of naive CD4+ T cells from PBMCs. The receptors were sampled from a man aged 18 to 29 in good health. Some clones in this sample may be carry-over from other donors' samples. The CDR3 runs from the conserved cysteine through the conserved F or W. D genes are given only for firm matches. Part of the rows lack a size; the others show once, few, many or a class for expanded clones.

j_gene: TRBJ1-4
v_gene: TRBV4-2
d_gene: TRBD1
abundance: NA
CDR3nt: TGTGCCAGCAGCCACGCGGACAGGGATGAAAAACTGTTTTTT
CDR3aa: CASSHADRDEKLFF

j_gene: TRBJ2-7
v_gene: TRBV2
d_gene: NA
abundance: NA
CDR3nt: TGTGCCAGCAGTGAACAGGGGATAGACGAGCAGTACTTC
CDR3aa: CASSEQGIDEQYF

j_gene: TRBJ2-2
v_gene: TRBV2
d_gene: NA
abundance: NA
CDR3nt: TGTGCCAGCAGTGGAAGGACTCCTCGGGGCACCGGGGAGCTGTTTTTT
CDR3aa: CASSGRTPRGTGELFF

j_gene: TRBJ2-2
v_gene: TRBV2
d_gene: NA
abundance: NA
CDR3nt: TGTGCCAGCCGTCGGGGCAGGTTGAACACCGGGGAGCTGTTTTTT
CDR3aa: CASRRGRLNTGELFF

j_gene: TRBJ2-2
v_gene: TRBV7-3
d_gene: NA
abundance: once
CDR3nt: TGTGCCAGCAGCTTAAAGGTTGGGGAATTCACCGGGGAGCTGTTTTTT
CDR3aa: CASSLKVGEFTGELFF

j_gene: TRBJ2-1
v_gene: TRBV9
d_gene: NA
abundance: once
CDR3nt: TGTGCCAGCAGCGTTTTGTGGGCGGCTCCCAATGAGCAGTTCTTC
CDR3aa: CASSVLWAAPNEQFF

j_gene: TRBJ2-3
v_gene: TRBV19
d_gene: NA
abundance: NA
CDR3nt: TGTGCCAGTAGTATTGATGCAGATACGCAGTATTTT
CDR3aa: CASSIDADTQYF

j_gene: TRBJ1-2
v_gene: TRBV18
d_gene: NA
abundance: NA
CDR3nt: TGTGCCAGCTCCCCAAACCCGGAGAGTGGCTACACCTTC
CDR3aa: CASSPNPESGYTF

j_gene: TRBJ2-4
v_gene: TRBV28
d_gene: TRBD2
abundance: once
CDR3nt: TGTGCCAGCAGTTTTAGCGGGCTGGGAAACATTCAGTACTTC
CDR3aa: CASSFSGLGNIQYF

j_gene: TRBJ1-5
v_gene: TRBV27
d_gene: TRBD1
abundance: NA
CDR3nt: TGTGCCAGCACGATCCGCAGGACAGGGGGCAATCAGCCCCAGCATTTT
CDR3aa: CASTIRRTGGNQPQHF

j_gene: TRBJ2-2
v_gene: TRBV2
d_gene: NA
abundance: NA
CDR3nt: TGTGCCAGCAGGAGGGACACCGGGGAGCTGTTTTTT
CDR3aa: CASRRDTGELFF

j_gene: TRBJ2-7
v_gene: TRBV6-6
d_gene: NA
abundance: NA
CDR3nt: TGTGCCAGCAGCCCTAGGCCCCCGGGGCAGTACTTC
CDR3aa: CASSPRPPGQYF

j_gene: TRBJ1-1
v_gene: TRBV6-5
d_gene: NA
abundance: NA
CDR3nt: TGTGCCAGCAGGCCGACCGGGACATACACTGAAGCTTTCTTT
CDR3aa: CASRPTGTYTEAFF